Listed here are 6 T cell receptor beta chains from one sample, sequenced in a study of cytomegalovirus exposure and HLA in healthy donors. PCR was performed using 60 Vbeta and 13 Jbeta primers. Some clones are missing from TCRdb's copy, which holds only in-frame ones; the method was immunoSEQ multiplex PCR. The table includes roughly 180,000 clones, less than 90% detected once. Input material: PBMCs. The receptor set was obtained from a woman aged 50 to 60 in good health and CMV-seropositive.

The chain has TRBV6-6 and TRBJ2-2; D uncertain. The CDR3 is 14 residues long. Trimming stripped 8 bases from V and 5 bases from J, with 15 bases between. The germline V gene encodes CDR1 MNHNY and CDR2 SVGAGI (reference sequence). CDR3 in amino acids: CASQSPYETGELFF. CDR3 DNA: TGTGCCAGCCAAAGCCCCTACGAAACCGGGGAGCTGTTTTTT.

The chain couples TRBV30 to TRBJ1-4, with unresolved D. V lost 2 bases and J 0 bases, leaving 10 bases between the germline ends. This CDR3 contains 15 residues. In germline, CDR1 is GTSNPN, CDR2 SVGIG (reference sequence). The DNA for the CDR3 is TGTGCCTGGAGTACCCTGGCGGCAACTAATGAAAAACTGTTTTTT. Amino acid sequence: CAWSTLAATNEKLFF.

The chain links TRBV18 to TRBJ1-1; weak D call: TRBD1 (5 bases). CDR1 is KGHSH, CDR2 LQKENI, per germline. The CDR3 covers 14 residues. V dropped 2 bases and J dropped 11 bases, with 18 bases sitting between them. This chain's CDR3 is CASSPNQGARNAFF. The CDR3, as DNA: TGTGCCAGCTCACCAAATCAAGGGGCGAGGAATGCTTTCTTT.

The chain uses TRBV28 and TRBJ2-5, with TRBD2 matching over 7 bases. Per germline, CDR1 MDHEN and CDR2 SYDVKM. This CDR3 spans 16 amino acids. V shed 7 bases, J shed 4 bases, and the junction held 15 bases outside the gene matches. CDR3 in amino acids: CASTPGGAGRRETQYF. Written as DNA, the CDR3 is TGTGCCAGCACCCCTGGGGGAGCGGGGCGCAGAGAGACCCAGTACTTC.

This clone occurred once. This rearrangement joins TRBV7-3 to TRBJ2-1; D not certain. The germline V gene has CDR1 SGHTA and CDR2 FQGTGA. The CDR3 is made up of 15 amino acids. Between the trimmed V and J ends, which lost 5 bases and 7 bases, there was a span of 18 bases. The CDR3 sequence is CASSEEAGRYNEQFF. CDR3 DNA: TGTGCCAGCAGCGAAGAGGCTGGCAGATATAATGAGCAGTTCTTC. The entire variable domain, with the rest obtained from reference TRBV7-3 and TRBJ2-1, is as follows: GAGVSQTPSNKVTEKGKYVELRCDPISGHTALYWYRQSLGQGPEFLIYFQGTGAADDSGLPNDRFFAVRPEGSVSTLKIQRTERGDSAVYLCASSEEAGRYNEQFFGPGTRLTVL.

The J gene is TRBJ2-7, the V gene TRBV29-1; possible D gene TRBD2, 5 bases. CDR1 SQVTM and CDR2 ANQGSEA come from the germline V gene. The CDR3 runs to 12 residues. V lost 6 bases and J 6 bases, leaving 15 bases between the germline ends. CDR3 coding DNA: TGCAGCGTCCTATCCGGAGGCAGCGAGCAGTACTTC. This sequence encodes CSVLSGGSEQYF.